This T cell receptor (beta chain) was captured by sequencing in a study of blood T cell repertoires in COVID-19. Living in under 30 US areas, the participants were between roughly 18 and 89 years of age. Germline V gives CDR1 MDHEN, CDR2 SYDVKM. With 7 bases removed from V and 7 bases from J, the gap between germline ends came to 19 bases. This CDR3 has 15 residues. The repertoire was sequenced with immunoSEQ multiplex PCR; TCRdb's copy has only in-frame clones and lacks some. The table lists around 200,000 clones, 80% of them singletons, with about 7% in the top ten. The clonotype comes from a woman aged 40 to 50 with acute COVID-19. The sequencing sample was made of PBMCs or T cells enriched from blood (not recorded which). This sequence joins TRBV28 and TRBJ2-2; tentatively, D is TRBD2 (6 bases). CDR3 sequence (DNA): TGTGCCAGCACCTGGGACGGGAGCGTGGGCGGGGAGCTGTTTTTT. It encodes CASTWDGSVGGELFF. The full variable domain, rest sourced from reference TRBV28 and TRBJ2-2, is DVKVTQSSRYLVKRTGEKVFLECVQDMDHENMFWYRQDPGLGLRLIYFSYDVKMKEKGDIPEGYSVSREKKERFSLILESASTNQTSMYLCASTWDGSVGGELFFGEGSRLTVL.